The sequence of this T cell receptor beta chain was determined in a study of cytomegalovirus exposure and HLA in healthy donors. Looking at the study overall: Among around 170 million T cells, an earlier analysis found approximately 110 million unique TCR beta sequences. The study's findings and limits: A later examination showed that TCR association rates differed by HLA locus, with DRB1 most and HLA-C fewest. Presence/absence analyses took donor sequencing depth as roughly uniform.

To note about this clone: Its antigen is still unknown.

The primer mix had 60 Vbeta and 13 Jbeta primers. Only in-frame clones appear in the TCRdb table, and some are missing; sequencing was by immunoSEQ multiplex PCR. The sample holds tens of thousands of clones, more than 55% seen once. This CDR3 is 15 amino acids long. Germline lookup yields CDR1 SGHNT and CDR2 YYREEE (reference sequence). J gave up 2 bases and V 2 bases, and 6 bases lay outside the gene matches. Sequencing used PBMCs. This chain links TRBV5-4 with TRBJ1-1; TRBD1 aligns across 7 bases. The sequence was obtained from a woman aged 45-59 years in good health and CMV-seropositive. The CDR3 protein is CASSLGTALNTEAFF. CDR3 DNA sequence: TGTGCCAGCAGCTTAGGGACAGCTCTTAACACTGAAGCTTTCTTT. The full variable domain, its missing parts supplied by reference TRBV5-4 and TRBJ1-1, is ETGVTQSPTHLIKTRGQQVTLRCSSQSGHNTVSWYQQALGQGPQFIFQYYREEENGRGNFPPRFSGLQFPNYSSELNVNALELDDSALYLCASSLGTALNTEAFFGQGTRLTVV.